The rows below give T cell receptor beta chains drawn from one sample of a study of T cell responses to AZD1222 COVID-19 vaccine. Here immunoSEQ multiplex PCR was the method, and the copy in TCRdb shows in-frame clones only, minus some. Of over 75,000 clones in the sample, about 89% were seen once. The sequencing used peripheral blood, collected on day 0 of AZD1222 vaccination. Receptor source: an adult in good health. Both conserved end residues are trimmed from each CDR3.

V gene,J gene,CDR3 protein
TRBV11-1,TRBJ2-3,ASSQTYATDTQY
TRBV4-3,TRBJ2-7,ASSQDLGGSAYEQY
TRBV11-2,TRBJ2-2,ASGVRTFNTGELF
TRBV19,TRBJ1-4,ASRGRQGTNEKLF
TRBV29-1,TRBJ2-1,SVEGTSGANEQF
TRBV20-1,TRBJ2-5,SASRTSGASETQY
TRBV3-1/TRBV3-2,TRBJ2-1,ASSQTSGGEQF
TRBV5-6,TRBJ1-2,ASSFEIYYGYT
TRBV2,TRBJ1-1,ASIILYANTEAF
TRBV27,TRBJ1-1,ASSLVAGEAF
TRBV6-5,TRBJ2-7,ASTLDRGNEQY
TRBV10-2,TRBJ2-3,ASSSGGSTDTQY
TRBV7-8,TRBJ2-1,ASTWGTSETNEQF
TRBV7-2,TRBJ1-2,ASSLPLQGYGYT
TRBV20-1,TRBJ2-7,SASRLNEQY
TRBV30,TRBJ2-2,AWSVLPSGVTGELF
TRBV7-2,TRBJ2-1,ASSFTGGTYNEQF
TRBV3-1/TRBV3-2,TRBJ2-3,ASRRGLTDTQY
TRBV18,TRBJ1-1,ASSPRTMGQNTEAF
TRBV6-5,TRBJ2-5,ASTDLGAETQY
TRBV19,TRBJ2-6,ASSNVGISGANVLT
TRBV6-4,TRBJ2-1,ASSDGQGGYNEQF
TRBV14,TRBJ2-7,ASSQALGSSYEQY
TRBV29-1,TRBJ2-7,SVLAGPSYEQY
TRBV11-2,TRBJ2-7,ASSPRAWGEQY
TRBV6-5,TRBJ1-3,ASTFGPSSGNTIY
TRBV23-1,TRBJ2-7,ASSQGLAGGPSYEQY
TRBV12-3/TRBV12-4,TRBJ1-6,ASSTGVNSPLH
TRBV11-2,TRBJ1-1,ASSLDGRNTEAF
TRBV3-1/TRBV3-2,TRBJ1-1,ASSQGALWGWAF
TRBV6-5,TRBJ2-1,ASSFDRGEEQF
TRBV20-1,TRBJ1-2,SAQGGKGYT
TRBV7-8,TRBJ2-3,ASSLVKLAGVTDTQY
TRBV6-1,TRBJ2-3,ASSENPGTGSTDTQY
TRBV5-6,TRBJ1-4,ASSLGRREKLF
TRBV6-5,TRBJ2-2,ASRGDAMTGELF
TRBV5-1,TRBJ2-2,ASSLVGLAGGLVGSGELF
TRBV5-1,TRBJ2-3,ASSLVGLAGRNTQY
TRBV19,TRBJ1-2,ASSIPGRDYYGYT